Shown below are 13 T cell receptor beta chains from a single sample sequenced in a study of T cell responses to AZD1222 COVID-19 vaccine. TCRdb keeps only in-frame clones here, not all; method: immunoSEQ multiplex PCR. Of around 96,000 clones listed, 70% to 90% were seen once; the top ten hold 2.5% to 3%. The sample here was peripheral blood, taken on day 0 of AZD1222 vaccination. These receptors originate from an adult in good health.

The chain recombines TRBV10-3 with TRBJ1-1, with 8 positions matching TRBD1. The V gene's germline CDR1 is ENHRY and CDR2 SYGVKD. V trimming: 5 bases; J trimming: 4 bases; junction bases outside the gene matches: 12. This CDR3 has 16 amino acids. The CDR3 DNA follows: TGTGCCATCAGTACCCGAACGACAGGGGATGGCACTGAAGCTTTCTTT. This encodes CAISTRTTGDGTEAFF.

The V call is TRBV3-1 (or the pseudogene TRBV3-2), the J call TRBJ1-5; TRBD1 matches at 7 bases. This CDR3 comprises 17 residues. After removal of 4 bases from V and 3 bases from J, the junction contained 12 bases not matched to a gene. The germline CDR1 and CDR2 sequences are LGHDT and YNNKEL (reference sequence). CDR3 region: CASSPFPGQSDNQPQHF. The DNA of the CDR3 is TGTGCCAGCAGCCCTTTCCCGGGACAGAGCGACAATCAGCCCCAGCATTTT.

The chain recombines TRBV12-3 or TRBV12-4 with TRBJ1-2; the D is unclear. The CDR3 consists of 12 residues. V was clipped by 3 bases and J by 7 bases, with 9 bases between them. DNA for the CDR3: TGTGCCAGCAGTTTGTACAGCGGTGGCTACACCTTC. Translated: CASSLYSGGYTF.

The V and J genes are TRBV6-5 and TRBJ2-1; 8 bases match TRBD2. This CDR3 spans 13 amino acids. With 6 bases clipped from V and 5 bases from J, the junction kept 3 bases outside the gene matches. Germline CDR1 and CDR2: MNHEY and SVGAGI. The CDR3 DNA reads as TGTGCCAGCAGAAGAGCGGGGGACAATGAGCAGTTCTTC. Translated, it gives CASRRAGDNEQFF.

The chain uses TRBV6-5 and TRBJ2-1, with unresolved D. The CDR3 runs to 13 residues. Germline CDR1 and CDR2: MNHEY and SVGAGI. V lost 7 bases and J 5 bases, leaving 12 bases between the germline ends. The CDR3 loop is CASTTDANNEQFF. For the CDR3, the DNA is TGTGCCAGCACCACGGACGCGAACAATGAGCAGTTCTTC.

V and J are TRBV20-1 and TRBJ2-2; 10 bases fit TRBD2. This CDR3 is 16 amino acids long. Trimming at V came to 3 bases and at J to 6 bases, leaving 10 bases not matched to a gene. Germline loops: CDR1 DFQATT, CDR2 SNEGSKA (reference sequence). The CDR3: CSASRVAGGLSGELFF. The CDR3 nucleotides read TGCAGTGCTAGTAGGGTAGCGGGGGGTTTATCCGGGGAGCTGTTTTTT.

This clone was observed a single time. The CDR3 nucleotides are TGTGCCAGCAGCCCCCCACTGACAGTGGCTGGGGCCAACGTCCTGACTTTC. This encodes CASSPPLTVAGANVLTF. The chain has TRBV7-8 and TRBJ2-6, with TRBD1 as a possible D gene (5 bases). The CDR3 extends over 17 amino acids. Germline assignment: CDR1 SGHVS and CDR2 FQNEAQ. Trimming removed 5 bases from V and 2 bases from J, with 16 bases in between.

The chain recombines TRBV6-2 or TRBV6-3 with TRBJ1-4; a possible D gene is TRBD1 (6 bases). V gave up 0 bases and J gave up 7 bases, with 12 bases separating them. The CDR3 has 15 residues. CDR1 is MNHEY and CDR2 is SVGEGT in the germline V gene. The CDR3 loop reads CASSYSRGGIEKLFF. The CDR3 nucleotides read TGTGCCAGCAGTTACTCAAGAGGGGGAATTGAAAAACTGTTTTTT.

This clone has a single count. The gene calls are TRBV7-9 and TRBJ2-6, with a weak D call TRBD2 (5 bases). The germline CDR1 and CDR2 sequences are SEHNR and FQNEAQ (reference sequence). The CDR3 is 15 amino acids. V was cut by 4 bases and J by 0 bases, with 7 bases left in between. The CDR3 DNA sequence: TGTGCCAGCAGCTCCCGGGGCTCTGGGGCCAACGTCCTGACTTTC. This sequence encodes CASSSRGSGANVLTF.

This clone was counted a single time. V usage is TRBV6-5 and J usage is TRBJ2-2; the D is unclear. Trimming shortened V by 7 bases and J by 1 base, and 13 bases separated the two germline ends. The CDR3 sequence is 15 residues long. Germline-derived CDR1 and CDR2 are MNHEY and SVGAGI. The CDR3 loop is CASTQVRVNTGELFF. As DNA, the CDR3 is TGTGCCAGCACCCAAGTCCGGGTGAACACCGGGGAGCTGTTTTTT.

This sequence joins TRBV10-3 and TRBJ2-1; D assignment may be TRBD1 or TRBD2 (5 bases each). This CDR3 has 16 residues. The V gene lost 5 bases and the J gene lost 6 bases, with 20 bases spanning the gap. CDR1 and CDR2 from the germline V gene are ENHRY and SYGVKD. The CDR3 sequence: CAISFPRDGGLNEQFF. The CDR3 nucleotides are TGTGCCATCAGTTTCCCCCGGGACGGAGGACTCAATGAGCAGTTCTTC.

The CDR3 coding sequence is TGTGCCTGGAGTGCCGACAGGGTAACTGAAGCTTTCTTT. Amino acids: CAWSADRVTEAFF. V is TRBV30 and J is TRBJ1-1, with 7 positions matching TRBD1. CDR3 length: 13 amino acids. Germline-derived CDR1 and CDR2 are GTSNPN and SVGIG (reference sequence). The V segment lost 1 base and the J segment 5 bases; nucleotides outside the gene matches: 4.

V and J are TRBV5-1 and TRBJ2-7, with 10 positions matching TRBD1. J was trimmed by 6 bases and V by 6 bases; bases with no gene match: 21. The CDR3 has 18 amino acids. The germline V gene encodes CDR1 SGHRS and CDR2 YFSETQ. Here the CDR3 reads CASNPSGGQGGSLGEQYF. Written as DNA, the CDR3 is TGCGCCAGCAACCCCTCAGGAGGACAGGGGGGTTCCTTGGGCGAGCAGTACTTC.